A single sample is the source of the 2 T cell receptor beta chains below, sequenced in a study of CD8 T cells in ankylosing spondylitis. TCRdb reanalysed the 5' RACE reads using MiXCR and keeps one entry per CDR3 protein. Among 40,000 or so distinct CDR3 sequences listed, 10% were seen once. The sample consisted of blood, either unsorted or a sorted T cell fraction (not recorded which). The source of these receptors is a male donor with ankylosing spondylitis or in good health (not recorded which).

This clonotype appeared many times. The DNA of the CDR3 is TGTGCCAGCAGTCCGGGGGACAGGGGGGATGGCGTGGATGAGCAGTTCTTC. This translates into CASSPGDRGDGVDEQFF. V gene TRBV12-3 or TRBV12-4 combines with J gene TRBJ2-1; 11 bases are shared with TRBD1. The CDR3 has 17 residues. Trimming cost V 5 bases and J 8 bases; bases outside gene matches: 14.

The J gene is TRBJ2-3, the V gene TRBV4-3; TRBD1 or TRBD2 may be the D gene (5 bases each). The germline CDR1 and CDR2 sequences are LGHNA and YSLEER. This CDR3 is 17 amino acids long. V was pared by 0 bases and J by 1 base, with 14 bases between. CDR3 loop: CASSQDYGTARTDTQYF. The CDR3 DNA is TGCGCCAGCAGCCAAGACTACGGGACGGCTCGCACAGATACGCAGTATTTT.